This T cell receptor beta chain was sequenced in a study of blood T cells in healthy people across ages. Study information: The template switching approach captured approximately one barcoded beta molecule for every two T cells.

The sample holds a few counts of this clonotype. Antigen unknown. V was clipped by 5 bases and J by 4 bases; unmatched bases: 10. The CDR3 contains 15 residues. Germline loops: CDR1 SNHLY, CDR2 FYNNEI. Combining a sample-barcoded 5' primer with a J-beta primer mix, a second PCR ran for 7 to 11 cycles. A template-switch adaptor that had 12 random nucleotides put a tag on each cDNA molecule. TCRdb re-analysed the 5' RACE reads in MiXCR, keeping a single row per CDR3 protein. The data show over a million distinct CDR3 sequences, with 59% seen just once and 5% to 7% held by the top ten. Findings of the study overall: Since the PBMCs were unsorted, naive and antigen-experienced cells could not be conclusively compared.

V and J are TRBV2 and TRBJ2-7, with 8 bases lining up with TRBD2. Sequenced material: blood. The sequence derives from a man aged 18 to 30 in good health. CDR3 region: CASSLSELAAYEQYF. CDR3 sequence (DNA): TGTGCCAGCAGTTTAAGTGAACTAGCGGCTTACGAGCAGTACTTC.